This TCR beta chain was recorded in a study of T cell repertoires in cytomegalovirus infection. TCRdb itself ran the reads through MiXCR, one entry per CDR3 protein. The repertoire holds approximately 280,000 distinct CDR3 sequences, roughly a fifth seen once, with roughly a fifth in the top ten. The germline gives CDR1 SGHNT, CDR2 YENEEA. The CDR3 totals 13 residues. V gave up 1 base and J gave up 5 bases, with 5 bases separating them. A note on this clonotype: Its antigen remains unidentified.

This clonotype originated in a human donor in good health (CMV status not recorded). Some clones in this sample may be carry-over from other donors' samples. The sample was cultured PBMCs, taken from culture after CMV antigen stimulation. This rearrangement joins TRBV11-3 to TRBJ2-2; no definite D call. CDR3 bases: TGTGCCAGCAGCTTAGTCCGGACCGGGGAGCTGTTTTTT. This codes for CASSLVRTGELFF.